Below are 20 T cell receptor beta chains sequenced from a single sample in a study of blood T cell repertoires in COVID-19. Measured with immunoSEQ multiplex PCR; TCRdb has only the in-frame clones, and not every one. This sample has more than 45,000 clones, with approximately 90% found just once. The specimen sequenced was peripheral blood. These receptors were collected from a man in his fifties or sixties with acute or convalescent COVID-19.

The V and J genes are TRBV30 and TRBJ1-5; 8 bases match TRBD1. The ends lost 5 bases at V and 5 bases at J; junction bases unmatched: 5. This CDR3 spans 13 amino acids. The germline V gene encodes CDR1 GTSNPN and CDR2 SVGIG (reference sequence). The CDR3 bases are TGTGCCTGGGGACAGGGCGGGGATCAGCCCCAGCATTTT. The encoded protein is CAWGQGGDQPQHF.

The rearrangement uses TRBV19 and TRBJ2-7, with 8 nucleotides matching TRBD1. Germline trimming cut 8 bases from V and 1 base from J; bases unmatched to any gene: 10. Germline V gene data show CDR1 as LNHDA and CDR2 as SQIVND (reference sequence). The CDR3 sequence is 15 residues long. The DNA for the CDR3 is TGTGCCAGTCGTTTCCGACAGGGGCCATCCTACGAGCAGTACTTC. Translation: CASRFRQGPSYEQYF.

This chain connects TRBV30 to TRBJ1-2; the D gene is possibly TRBD1 (5 bases). Germline values: CDR1 GTSNPN, CDR2 SVGIG (reference sequence). This CDR3 is 12 amino acids long. V was trimmed by 1 base and J by 4 bases, leaving 7 bases between them. Here the CDR3 reads CAWSEGPYGYTF. DNA for the CDR3: TGTGCCTGGAGTGAGGGGCCCTATGGCTACACCTTC.

This chain joins TRBV27 and TRBJ2-7; 7 bases map to TRBD1. CDR1 MNHEY and CDR2 SMNVEV come from the germline V gene (reference sequence). This CDR3 is built from 13 residues. The ends lost 2 bases at V and 7 bases at J; junction bases unmatched: 5. The CDR3 sequence: CASSLSRGWEQYF. The CDR3 bases are TGTGCCAGCAGTTTAAGCAGGGGGTGGGAGCAGTACTTC.

This clone was picked up a small number of times. This chain connects TRBV4-1 to TRBJ2-7; 13 nucleotides match TRBD2. Germline loops: CDR1 MGHRA, CDR2 YSYEKL. V lost 3 bases to trimming and J lost 4 bases; unmatched junction nucleotides: 12. The CDR3 runs 18 residues. The CDR3 coding sequence is TGCGCCAGCAGCCAGGGTGGACTAGCGGGAGCTTTTGGGTACGAGCAGTACTTC. It codes for CASSQGGLAGAFGYEQYF.

The genes are TRBV4-1 and TRBJ2-4; 14 positions agree with TRBD2. CDR1 and CDR2 from the germline V gene are MGHRA and YSYEKL. This CDR3 comprises 18 residues. V lost 4 bases, J lost 1 base, and 6 bases stayed unmatched. Here the CDR3 DNA reads TGCGCCAGCAGCCCCGGACTAGCGGGAGGAGGGGCCAAAAACATTCAGTACTTC. This gives the protein CASSPGLAGGGAKNIQYF.

The rearrangement uses TRBV7-2 and TRBJ2-1; possible D gene TRBD1, 6 bases. Trimming took 5 bases from V and 4 from J, leaving 12 bases between them. The CDR3 consists of 14 residues. Germline CDR1 reads SGHTA; CDR2 reads FQGNSA. The CDR3 here is CASSPKGEYNEQFF. CDR3 sequence (DNA): TGTGCCAGCAGCCCAAAGGGGGAGTACAATGAGCAGTTCTTC.

The chain joins TRBV18 to TRBJ2-4; tentative D call: TRBD1 (5 bases). The CDR3 length is 15 residues. Looked up from germline, CDR1 is KGHSH and CDR2 is LQKENI. Trimming pared 1 base from V and 5 bases from J, leaving 12 bases between. The CDR3 region is CASSPRQGRENIQYF. The DNA for the CDR3 is TGTGCCAGCTCACCACGTCAGGGTAGGGAAAACATTCAGTACTTC.

The chain employs TRBV9 and TRBJ1-1; D is ambiguous. Germline V lookup: CDR1 SGDLS, CDR2 YYNGEE. Trimming shortened V by 1 base and J by 1 base, and 8 bases separated the two germline ends. CDR3 length: 14 amino acids. Here the CDR3 DNA reads TGTGCCAGCAGCGTATTAACAGAGAACACTGAAGCTTTCTTT. Translated, it gives CASSVLTENTEAFF.

The chain couples TRBV5-1 to TRBJ1-1; the match to TRBD1 covers 11 bases. Germline assignment: CDR1 SGHRS and CDR2 YFSETQ. Unmatched junction bases numbered 5, after V lost 3 bases and J lost 4 bases. The CDR3 sequence is 15 residues long. CDR3 nucleotide sequence: TGCGCCAGCAGCTCCGGGACAGGGGGTATCACTGAAGCTTTCTTT. Translation: CASSSGTGGITEAFF.

The chain uses TRBV3-1 (or the pseudogene TRBV3-2) and TRBJ1-5; D possibly corresponds to TRBD1 (5 bases). The CDR3 runs 13 residues. V shed 2 bases and J shed 5 bases, with 7 bases lying between them. Per the germline V gene, CDR1 is LGHDT and CDR2 is YNNKEL (reference sequence). The DNA for the CDR3 is TGTGCCAGCAGCCAACAGGGTGATCAGCCCCAGCATTTT. Translated: CASSQQGDQPQHF.

This clone came up once. The genes are TRBV6-2 or TRBV6-3 and TRBJ1-5; no clear D. V lost 5 bases and J 3 bases, leaving 14 bases between the germline ends. The germline gives CDR1 MNHEY, CDR2 SVGEGT. CDR3 length: 15 amino acids. As DNA, the CDR3 is TGTGCCAGCAGTCTCCGGATGGACTCCAATCAGCCCCAGCATTTT. It translates to CASSLRMDSNQPQHF.

The chain links TRBV6-6 to TRBJ1-6, with 10 bases fitting TRBD1. The CDR3 runs 14 residues. Germline V gene data show CDR1 as MNHNY and CDR2 as SVGAGI (reference sequence). The junction had 2 bases not matched to a gene; V was cut back by 2 bases and J by 10 bases. CDR3 protein: CASSYDRGHSPLHF. Written as DNA, the CDR3 is TGTGCCAGCAGTTACGACAGGGGGCACTCACCCCTCCACTTT.

The V and J genes are TRBV2 and TRBJ2-3; 8 bases align to TRBD2. The V gene end was trimmed by 8 bases and the J gene end by 5 bases; junction bases not matched to a gene: 12. The CDR3 runs 15 residues. Germline V gene data show CDR1 as SNHLY and CDR2 as FYNNEI. CDR3 in DNA: TGTGCCAGCCAGAGGGGGAGGACTAGCCGAGATACGCAGTATTTT. Translation gives CASQRGRTSRDTQYF.

This rearrangement joins TRBV6-6 to TRBJ2-1; 12 nucleotides match TRBD2. The junction had 6 bases not matched to a gene; V was cut back by 5 bases and J by 7 bases. The germline V gene encodes CDR1 MNHNY and CDR2 SVGAGI (reference sequence). The CDR3 totals 15 residues. The chain's CDR3 is CASSRLAGEGNEQFF. CDR3 coding DNA: TGTGCCAGCAGTCGACTAGCGGGAGAGGGGAATGAGCAGTTCTTC.

This chain joins TRBV3-1 (or the pseudogene TRBV3-2) and TRBJ2-3, with unresolved D. The length of the CDR3 is 14 residues. V was trimmed by 0 bases and J by 2 bases, leaving 6 bases between them. The germline V gene encodes CDR1 LGHDT and CDR2 YNNKEL (reference sequence). CDR3 loop: CASSQDATTDTQYF. CDR3 in DNA: TGTGCCAGCAGCCAAGATGCTACCACAGATACGCAGTATTTT.

This clone appeared once. The chain combines TRBV6-4 with TRBJ2-7; D call uncertain. Germline values: CDR1 MRHNA, CDR2 SNTAGT. The CDR3 totals 12 residues. With 7 bases removed from V and 3 bases from J, the gap between germline ends came to 10 bases. CDR3: CASKLAVYEQYF. Written as DNA, the CDR3 is TGTGCCAGCAAGTTGGCGGTCTACGAGCAGTACTTC.

The genes are TRBV27 and TRBJ1-2; 7 bases are a match to TRBD1. J gave up 4 bases and V 2 bases, and 10 bases lay outside the gene matches. CDR1 and CDR2 from the germline V gene are MNHEY and SMNVEV (reference sequence). This CDR3 comprises 16 residues. The chain's CDR3 is CASSLREGARGYGYTF. The CDR3 DNA reads TGTGCCAGCAGTTTAAGAGAGGGGGCGCGAGGCTATGGCTACACCTTC.

The gene calls are TRBV5-8 and TRBJ2-5; 9 bases agree with TRBD2. In germline, CDR1 is SGHTS, CDR2 YDEGEE. CDR3 size: 15 residues. Unmatched junction bases numbered 7, after V lost 2 bases and J lost 5 bases. CDR3 coding DNA: TGTGCCAGCAGCTTTGGGCTAGCGGGACAGGAGACCCAGTACTTC. Its protein product is CASSFGLAGQETQYF.

A single count supports this clone. This chain joins TRBV5-1 and TRBJ2-6; a possible D gene is TRBD1 (6 bases). CDR1 and CDR2 (germline): SGHRS, YFSETQ. V lost 3 bases and J 2 bases, leaving 12 bases between the germline ends. CDR3 length: 16 residues. The CDR3 region has the DNA TGCGCCAGCAGCTACCCCCAGGGGACTGGGGCCAACGTCCTGACTTTC. Translated, it gives CASSYPQGTGANVLTF.